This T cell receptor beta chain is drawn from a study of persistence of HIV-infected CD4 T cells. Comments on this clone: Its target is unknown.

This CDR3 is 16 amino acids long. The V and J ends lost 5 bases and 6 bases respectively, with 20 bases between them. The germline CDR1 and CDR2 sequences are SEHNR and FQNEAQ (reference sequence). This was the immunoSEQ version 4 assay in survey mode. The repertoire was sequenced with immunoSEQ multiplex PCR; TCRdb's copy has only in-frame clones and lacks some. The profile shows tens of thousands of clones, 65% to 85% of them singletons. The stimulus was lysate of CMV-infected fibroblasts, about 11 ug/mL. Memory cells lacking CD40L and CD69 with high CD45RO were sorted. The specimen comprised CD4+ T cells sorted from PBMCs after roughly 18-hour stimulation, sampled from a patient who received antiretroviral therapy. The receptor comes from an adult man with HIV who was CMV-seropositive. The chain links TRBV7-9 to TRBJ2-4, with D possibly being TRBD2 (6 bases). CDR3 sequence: CASSRRGLTEGNIQYF. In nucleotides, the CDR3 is TGTGCCAGCAGCCGTCGGGGACTCACGGAGGGAAACATTCAGTACTTC.